One and the same sample provided the 29 T cell receptor beta chains below, sequenced in a study of control samples from healthy donors and cancer patients. Sequencing was performed with immunoSEQ multiplex PCR; in TCRdb, only in-frame clones are kept and a portion is missing. The table records approximately 150,000 clones, nearly 90% of them present only once. Material: PBMCs. These receptors came from a man aged 45 to 65 with head and neck cancer.

This sequence joins TRBV29-1 and TRBJ2-4; no clear D gene. V dropped 2 bases and J dropped 3 bases, with 11 bases sitting between them. The CDR3 has 14 residues. Germline CDR1 SQVTM, CDR2 ANQGSEA. CDR3 loop: CSVETQHVKNIQYF. The CDR3, as DNA: TGCAGCGTTGAAACCCAACATGTCAAAAACATTCAGTACTTC.

The chain carries TRBV6-5 and TRBJ1-6; weak D call: TRBD1 (6 bases). In germline, CDR1 is MNHEY, CDR2 SVGAGI. Trimming took 10 bases from V and 4 from J, leaving 14 bases between them. The CDR3 sequence is 14 residues long. In DNA form, the CDR3 reads TGTGCCACAGGGGAGAGGGGTTATAATTCACCCCTCCACTTT. Its translation is CATGERGYNSPLHF.

CDR3 DNA: TGTGCCACCATCCACCGCCAGGGGTTTAACACTGAAGCTTTCTTT. Translated: CATIHRQGFNTEAFF. V and J are TRBV6-5 and TRBJ1-1; possibly TRBD1 for D (6 bases). Germline lookup yields CDR1 MNHEY and CDR2 SVGAGI. This CDR3 is built from 15 residues. V was cut by 10 bases and J by 2 bases, with 20 bases left in between.

About this clone itself: Other DNA variants within this sample encode the same CDR3. The V gene is TRBV2, the J gene TRBJ2-1, with a tentative D call TRBD2 (7 bases). V shed 2 bases and J shed 1 base, with 9 bases lying between them. The CDR3 totals 15 residues. CDR1 is SNHLY and CDR2 is FYNNEI in the germline V gene. CDR3 bases: TGTGCCAGCAGTGAAAGGGGGGGGTCCTACAATGAGCAGTTCTTC. Translated: CASSERGGSYNEQFF.

The chain links TRBV6-1 to TRBJ1-1; a weak D match, TRBD1 (5 bases). Trimming removed 3 bases at V and 6 bases at J, with 14 bases between. This CDR3 has 14 amino acids. Germline V gene data show CDR1 as MNHNS and CDR2 as SASEGT. As DNA, the CDR3 is TGTGCCAGCAGTGATTATCAGGGCTACTCTGAAGCTTTCTTT. Translated: CASSDYQGYSEAFF.

This clone was found once. The CDR3 sequence is CAVKARDMDNEQFF. The DNA of the CDR3 is TGTGCCGTAAAAGCTCGGGATATGGACAATGAGCAGTTCTTC. The J gene is TRBJ2-1, the V gene TRBV19, with a possible D match to TRBD2 (5 bases). V dropped 11 bases and J dropped 5 bases, with 19 bases sitting between them. Germline CDR1 and CDR2: LNHDA and SQIVND (reference sequence). The CDR3 consists of 14 residues. Together with reference TRBV19 and TRBJ2-1, the CDR3 gives the full variable domain: DGGITQSPKYLFRKEGQNVTLSCEQNLNHDAMYWYRQDPGQGLRLIYYSQIVNDFQKGDIAEGYSVSREKKESFPLTVTSAQKNPTAFYLCAVKARDMDNEQFFGPGTRLTVL.

The rearrangement uses TRBV7-9 and TRBJ2-5; D may be TRBD1 (6 bases). This CDR3 is 12 amino acids long. V dropped 3 bases and J dropped 4 bases, with 6 bases sitting between them. Germline V gives CDR1 SEHNR, CDR2 FQNEAQ (reference sequence). CDR3 sequence reads: CASSLGAETQYF. CDR3 bases: TGTGCCAGCAGCTTGGGGGCAGAGACCCAGTACTTC.

CDR3 residues: CASSLNQGRDGYTF. The CDR3 nucleotides read TGTGCCAGCAGTCTCAATCAGGGGCGAGACGGCTACACCTTC. The chain uses TRBV3-1 (or the pseudogene TRBV3-2) and TRBJ1-2, with D perhaps TRBD1 (6 bases). V was cut by 6 bases and J by 8 bases, with 19 bases left in between. Germline loops: CDR1 LGHDT, CDR2 YNNKEL (reference sequence). The CDR3 loop spans 14 amino acids.

The chain is built from TRBV12-3 or TRBV12-4 and TRBJ1-2; maybe TRBD1 (6 bases). CDR3 length: 13 amino acids. Trimming removed 6 bases from V and 5 bases from J, with 13 bases in between. The CDR3 bases are TGTGCCAGCAGCCTGCAGGGGACATATGGCTACACCTTC. It yields the protein CASSLQGTYGYTF.

The chain links TRBV9 to TRBJ2-2, with 8 positions matching TRBD1. V dropped 4 bases and J dropped 3; count of bases not matched to a gene: 8. The CDR3 is 16 residues long. Germline CDR1 is SGDLS and CDR2 is YYNGEE. The CDR3, as DNA: TGTGCCAGCAGCCCTCCCCCGGACAGGGACACCGGGGAGCTGTTTTTT. This codes for CASSPPPDRDTGELFF.

This clone was detected a few times. The genes are TRBV28 and TRBJ2-5; D gene ambiguous. The V and J ends lost 5 bases and 5 bases respectively, with 12 bases between them. The CDR3 extends over 13 amino acids. Germline loops: CDR1 MDHEN, CDR2 SYDVKM. The DNA for the CDR3 is TGTGCCAGCAGTCCACCATCCTTGGAGACCCAGTACTTC. The encoded protein is CASSPPSLETQYF.

Here the CDR3 DNA reads TGCAGCACCTCCGGGACAGGGTCGGAGACCCAGTACTTC. This codes for CSTSGTGSETQYF. V usage is TRBV29-1 and J usage is TRBJ2-5, with 9 positions matching TRBD1. V lost 8 bases to trimming and J lost 5 bases; unmatched junction nucleotides: 9. The germline gives CDR1 SQVTM, CDR2 ANQGSEA. The CDR3 extends over 13 amino acids.

The CDR3 DNA is TGTGCCAGCAGCTTAGAGGGCACCTCTGGAAACACCATATATTTT. It codes for CASSLEGTSGNTIYF. The V and J genes are TRBV11-2 and TRBJ1-3, with D unclear. The CDR3 consists of 15 residues. Looked up from germline, CDR1 is SGHAT and CDR2 is FQNNGV. Trimming cost V 0 bases and J 0 bases, with 6 bases left between them.

This rearrangement joins TRBV18 to TRBJ1-4; 8 bases line up with TRBD1. The length of the CDR3 is 17 residues. CDR1 and CDR2 (germline): KGHSH, LQKENI. J gave up 3 bases and V 0 bases, and 6 bases lay outside the gene matches. This chain's CDR3 is CASSPPSTGASNEKLFF. CDR3 in DNA: TGTGCCAGCTCACCACCTTCGACAGGGGCGTCTAATGAAAAACTGTTTTTT. The full variable domain, with the rest looked up from reference TRBV18 and TRBJ1-4, is NAGVMQNPRHLVRRRGQEARLRCSPMKGHSHVYWYRQLPEEGLKFMVYLQKENIIDESGMPKERFSAEFPKEGPSILRIQQVVRGDSAAYFCASSPPSTGASNEKLFFGSGTQLSVL.

The chain links TRBV16 to TRBJ2-2; D is undetermined. The CDR3 totals 16 residues. Germline lookup yields CDR1 KGHSY and CDR2 FQNENV. Trimming removed 2 bases from V and 0 bases from J, with 10 bases in between. CDR3 protein: CASSQKAIPNTGELFF. CDR3 nucleotides: TGTGCCAGCAGCCAAAAAGCGATCCCGAACACCGGGGAGCTGTTTTTT.

The chain carries TRBV9 and TRBJ2-1; 9 bases map to TRBD2. This CDR3 has 16 residues. J was trimmed by 7 bases and V by 4 bases; bases with no gene match: 12. From germline, CDR1 is SGDLS and CDR2 YYNGEE. The DNA for the CDR3 is TGTGCCAGCAGCACCGATAGCGGGGGCCAGTGGAATGAGCAGTTCTTC. Amino acids: CASSTDSGGQWNEQFF.

This clone was detected once. V is TRBV18 and J is TRBJ2-2; TRBD1 aligns across 7 bases. V dropped 10 bases and J dropped 2; count of bases not matched to a gene: 7. This CDR3 is 14 amino acids long. CDR1 and CDR2 from the germline V gene are KGHSH and LQKENI. The CDR3 DNA sequence: TGTGCCACGCGACAGGGCTCTAACACCGGGGAGCTGTTTTTT. It is translated as CATRQGSNTGELFF.

CDR3 sequence (DNA): TGCGCCAGCAGCTTGGGGCCAGGGTATAGCGGGGAGCTGTTTTTT. Amino acids: CASSLGPGYSGELFF. This chain links TRBV5-1 with TRBJ2-2; possible D gene TRBD1, 5 bases. This CDR3 spans 15 amino acids. V was clipped by 0 bases and J by 7 bases, with 13 bases between them. Germline CDR1 and CDR2: SGHRS and YFSETQ. The complete variable domain, with remaining parts taken from reference TRBV5-1 and TRBJ2-2, reads KAGVTQTPRYLIKTRGQQVTLSCSPISGHRSVSWYQQTPGQGLQFLFEYFSETQRNKGNFPGRFSGRQFSNSRSEMNVSTLELGDSALYLCASSLGPGYSGELFFGEGSRLTVL.

The chain combines TRBV7-9 with TRBJ2-1, with 10 bases aligning to TRBD1. V lost 0 bases and J lost 3; bases outside the gene matches: 5. The CDR3 consists of 17 residues. Per germline, CDR1 SEHNR and CDR2 FQNEAQ (reference sequence). CDR3 DNA: TGTGCCAGCAGCTTAGCCGAAGGACAGGGGGTCTACAATGAGCAGTTCTTC. Its protein is CASSLAEGQGVYNEQFF.

The chain links TRBV18 to TRBJ1-3; D remains unclear. V gave up 6 bases and J gave up 2 bases, with 14 bases separating them. The germline V gene encodes CDR1 KGHSH and CDR2 LQKENI. This CDR3 contains 15 residues. CDR3 amino acids: CASSSDFSPGNTIYF. The CDR3 nucleotides are TGTGCCAGCTCTTCGGATTTTAGTCCTGGAAACACCATATATTTT.

The chain links TRBV20-1 to TRBJ1-5; 7 positions match TRBD1. The CDR3 runs 16 residues. Germline V gives CDR1 DFQATT, CDR2 SNEGSKA (reference sequence). Trimming cost V 3 bases and J 0 bases; bases outside gene matches: 8. CDR3 amino acids: CSASSGQDHSNQPQHF. CDR3 coding DNA: TGCAGTGCTAGTAGCGGACAGGACCATAGCAATCAGCCCCAGCATTTT.

The chain combines TRBV5-5 with TRBJ2-5; D possibly uses TRBD1 or TRBD2 (6 bases each). Looked up from germline, CDR1 is SGHKS and CDR2 is YYEKEE (reference sequence). V lost 0 bases, J lost 4 bases, and 16 bases lay in between. The CDR3 extends over 16 amino acids. The CDR3 nucleotides are TGTGCCAGCAGCTTGGACCCTACAGGGAGGTCAGAGACCCAGTACTTC. It is translated as CASSLDPTGRSETQYF.

This clone has just one count. The genes are TRBV15 and TRBJ2-7, with D unresolved. The CDR3 is made up of 14 amino acids. Between the trimmed V and J ends, which lost 1 base and 3 bases, there was a span of 10 bases. Germline CDR1 LNHNV, CDR2 YYDKDF (reference sequence). The CDR3 coding sequence is TGTGCCACCAGCAGAGCCAAAACCGACTACGAGCAGTACTTC. Its protein is CATSRAKTDYEQYF.

Written as DNA, the CDR3 is TGTGCCAGCAGTTACACAGGGAACACTGAAGCTTTCTTT. This encodes CASSYTGNTEAFF. The V call is TRBV6-6, the J call TRBJ1-1; D is possibly TRBD1 (5 bases). This CDR3 is built from 13 residues. The germline CDR1 and CDR2 sequences are MNHNY and SVGAGI (reference sequence). Trimming took off 2 bases at V and 1 base at J, with 5 bases between the two ends.

CDR3 residues: CASRLPGGGQGEAFF. DNA for the CDR3: TGTGCCAGCAGACTGCCCGGTGGGGGGCAAGGTGAAGCTTTCTTT. The chain uses TRBV28 and TRBJ1-1; D might be TRBD1 (6 bases). The CDR3 runs to 15 residues. CDR1 and CDR2 (germline): MDHEN, SYDVKM. V lost 6 bases and J 7 bases, leaving 21 bases between the germline ends.

The J gene is TRBJ1-6, the V gene TRBV28; D is ambiguous. Germline CDR1 MDHEN, CDR2 SYDVKM. The CDR3 is 13 residues long. V lost 4 bases, J lost 11 bases, and 12 bases lay in between. CDR3 sequence reads: CASSSGDRTPLHF. The CDR3 DNA sequence: TGTGCCAGCAGTTCGGGCGACCGGACACCCCTCCACTTT.

This chain connects TRBV14 to TRBJ1-4; perhaps TRBD1 as D (6 bases). The germline V gene has CDR1 SGHDN and CDR2 FVKESK. The V and J ends lost 4 bases and 0 bases respectively, with 9 bases between them. The CDR3 is 15 residues long. The CDR3 DNA is TGTGCCAGCAGCCCCCGGACAGCAACTAATGAAAAACTGTTTTTT. This encodes CASSPRTATNEKLFF.

This chain joins TRBV24-1 and TRBJ2-1; maybe TRBD2 (6 bases). The CDR3 is 16 amino acids. Trimming removed 4 bases at V and 3 bases at J, with 15 bases between. In germline, CDR1 is KGHDR, CDR2 SFDVKD. CDR3 in amino acids: CATSDRTSRNYNEQFF. CDR3 DNA sequence: TGTGCCACCAGTGACCGTACTAGCAGGAACTACAATGAGCAGTTCTTC.

This clone was observed a single time. The chain carries TRBV15 and TRBJ2-1; 12 bases are a match to TRBD2. V lost 1 base and J lost 7; bases outside the gene matches: 8. Germline values: CDR1 LNHNV, CDR2 YYDKDF (reference sequence). The CDR3 spans 17 residues. The CDR3 loop is CATSRGRLAGVVNEQFF. The CDR3 DNA sequence: TGTGCCACCAGCAGAGGAAGACTAGCGGGAGTAGTGAATGAGCAGTTCTTC. Variable domain in full (rest from reference TRBV15 and TRBJ2-1): DAMVIQNPRYQVTQFGKPVTLSCSQTLNHNVMYWYQQKSSQAPKLLFHYYDKDFNNEADTPDNFQSRRPNTSFCFLDIRSPGLGDTAMYLCATSRGRLAGVVNEQFFGPGTRLTVL.